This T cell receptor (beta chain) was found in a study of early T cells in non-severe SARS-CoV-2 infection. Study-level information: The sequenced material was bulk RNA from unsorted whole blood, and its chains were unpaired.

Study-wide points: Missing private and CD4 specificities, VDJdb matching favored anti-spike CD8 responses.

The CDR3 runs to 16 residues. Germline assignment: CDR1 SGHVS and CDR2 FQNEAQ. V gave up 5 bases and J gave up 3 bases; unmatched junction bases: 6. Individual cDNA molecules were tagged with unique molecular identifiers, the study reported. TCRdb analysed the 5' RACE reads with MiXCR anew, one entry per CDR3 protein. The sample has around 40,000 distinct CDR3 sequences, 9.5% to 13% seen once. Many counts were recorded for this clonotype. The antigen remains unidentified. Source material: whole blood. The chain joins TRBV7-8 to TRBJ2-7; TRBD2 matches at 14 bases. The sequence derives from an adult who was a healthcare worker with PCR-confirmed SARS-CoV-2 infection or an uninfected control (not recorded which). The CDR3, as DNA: TGTGCCAGCAGCAAAACCGGGACTAGCGGGGGCTACGAGCAGTACTTC. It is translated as CASSKTGTSGGYEQYF.